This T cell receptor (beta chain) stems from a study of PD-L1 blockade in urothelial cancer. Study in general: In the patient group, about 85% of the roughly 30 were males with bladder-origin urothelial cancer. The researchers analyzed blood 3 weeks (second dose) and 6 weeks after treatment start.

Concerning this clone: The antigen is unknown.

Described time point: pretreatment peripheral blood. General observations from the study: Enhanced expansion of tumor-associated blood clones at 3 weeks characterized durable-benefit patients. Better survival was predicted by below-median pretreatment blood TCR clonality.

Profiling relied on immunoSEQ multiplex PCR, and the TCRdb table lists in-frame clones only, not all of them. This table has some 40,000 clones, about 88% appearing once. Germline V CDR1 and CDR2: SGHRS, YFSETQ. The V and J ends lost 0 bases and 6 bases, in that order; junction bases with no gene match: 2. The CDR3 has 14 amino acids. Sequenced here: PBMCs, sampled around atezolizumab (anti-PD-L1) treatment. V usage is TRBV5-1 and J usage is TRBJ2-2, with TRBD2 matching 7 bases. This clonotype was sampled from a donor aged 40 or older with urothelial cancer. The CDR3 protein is CASSLVAGAGELFF. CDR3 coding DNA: TGCGCCAGCAGCTTGGTGGCGGGGGCCGGGGAGCTGTTTTTT.